This T cell receptor (beta chain) was sequenced during a study of T cell responses to AZD1222 COVID-19 vaccine. Study-wide results and limits: Clonal diversity may have been underestimated in mostly white British donors. Repertoire sampling occurred only after the peak T cell response.

The germline CDR1 and CDR2 sequences are SNHLY and FYNNEI. V lost 6 bases and J lost 9, with 12 bases in between. CDR3 length equals 13 residues. The protocol was immunoSEQ multiplex PCR, while the TCRdb copy is restricted to in-frame clones and leaves out a portion. Counted here are some 62,000 clones, 76% occurring once; the ten biggest clones make up over 12%. Worth noting for this clone: Its antigen is as yet unknown.

The specimen comprised peripheral blood, sampled on day 0 of AZD1222 vaccination. The J gene is TRBJ1-6, the V gene TRBV2; D uncertain. The TCR comes from an adult in good health. CDR3 region: CASREDVGSPLHF. DNA of the CDR3: TGTGCCAGCAGGGAGGATGTTGGTTCACCCCTCCACTTT.